The 8 T cell receptor beta chains given below trace back to one sample, sequenced in a study of cytomegalovirus exposure and HLA in healthy donors. The PCR was carried out with 60 Vbeta primers and 13 Jbeta primers. Using immunoSEQ multiplex PCR, the repertoire was profiled, and TCRdb retains in-frame clones only, with some absent. The repertoire has around 210,000 clones, approximately 80% of them found once; the top ten carry less than 3%. Input material: PBMCs. These receptors all stem from a woman between 25 and 40 years old in good health and CMV-seronegative.

The rearrangement joins TRBV27 to TRBJ2-7; 7 bases agree with TRBD1. The germline gives CDR1 MNHEY, CDR2 SMNVEV (reference sequence). This CDR3 has 17 residues. The V and J ends lost 3 bases and 2 bases, in that order; junction bases with no gene match: 13. The CDR3 DNA reads TGTGCCAGCAGTTTTCAATGGGCGGACAGGATCCCCTACGAGCAGTACTTC. It specifies CASSFQWADRIPYEQYF.

V gene TRBV30 combines with J gene TRBJ1-5; D is ambiguous. Trimming removed 4 bases from V and 6 bases from J, with 10 bases in between. There are 12 residues in the CDR3. The germline CDR1 and CDR2 sequences are GTSNPN and SVGIG (reference sequence). The CDR3 is CAWTLPGQPQHF. CDR3 in DNA: TGTGCCTGGACCCTACCAGGTCAGCCCCAGCATTTT.

This clone was picked up a small number of times. The gene calls are TRBV5-8 and TRBJ1-3; D perhaps matches TRBD1 (5 bases). Germline-derived CDR1 and CDR2 are SGHTS and YDEGEE. V dropped 2 bases and J dropped 0 bases, with 15 bases sitting between them. This CDR3 has 17 amino acids. The CDR3 reads CASSFKTATISGNTIYF. The CDR3 DNA follows: TGTGCCAGCAGCTTTAAGACAGCGACAATCTCTGGAAACACCATATATTTT. The variable domain in full, completed from reference TRBV5-8 and TRBJ1-3, reads EAGVTQSPTHLIKTRGQQATLRCSPISGHTSVYWYQQALGLGLQFLLWYDEGEERNRGNFPPRFSGRQFPNYSSELNVNALELEDSALYLCASSFKTATISGNTIYFGEGSWLTVV.

The gene calls are TRBV18 and TRBJ1-4; D is undetermined. The germline V gene encodes CDR1 KGHSH and CDR2 LQKENI. Trimming cost V 3 bases and J 6 bases, with 8 bases left between them. This CDR3 spans 13 amino acids. The CDR3 DNA sequence: TGTGCCAGCTCACCGGCAGATCATGAAAAACTGTTTTTT. Its protein is CASSPADHEKLFF.

V usage is TRBV6-5 and J usage is TRBJ2-5, with 11 nucleotides matching TRBD2. J lost 4 bases, V lost 11 bases, and 12 bases had no gene match. This CDR3 comprises 15 residues. Germline V gene data show CDR1 as MNHEY and CDR2 as SVGAGI. The CDR3 spells CAAGGSGRARETQYF. The CDR3 nucleotides are TGTGCCGCGGGAGGTAGCGGGAGGGCCAGAGAGACCCAGTACTTC.

The gene calls are TRBV29-1 and TRBJ1-2, with 9 bases lining up with TRBD1. This CDR3 contains 13 residues. Germline assignment: CDR1 SQVTM and CDR2 ANQGSEA. The V gene end was trimmed by 5 bases and the J gene end by 3 bases; junction bases not matched to a gene: 4. In nucleotides, the CDR3 is TGCAGCGTTCTACGGACAGGGGACTATGGCTACACCTTC. It yields the protein CSVLRTGDYGYTF.

The DNA for the CDR3 is TGCGCCAGCAGCGCCCGGGACAGGGACGAGCAGTACTTC. It specifies CASSARDRDEQYF. V and J are TRBV5-1 and TRBJ2-5; 9 bases are a match to TRBD1. The J call may be incorrect, as the DNA end agrees better with TRBJ2-7. CDR3 size: 13 residues. Looked up from germline, CDR1 is SGHRS and CDR2 is YFSETQ.

The rearrangement links TRBV4-2 to TRBJ1-1, with a possible D match to TRBD1 (6 bases). CDR3 length: 14 residues. Trimming took off 1 base at V and 5 bases at J, with 11 bases between the two ends. Germline V gene data show CDR1 as LGHNA and CDR2 as YNFKEQ. The CDR3: CASSQGGQMTEAFF. CDR3 sequence (DNA): TGTGCCAGCAGCCAAGGCGGACAGATGACTGAAGCTTTCTTT.